Listed here are 23 T cell receptor beta chains from one sample, sequenced in a study of shared clonotypes between healthy human individuals. Repertoires were generated with immunoSEQ multiplex PCR, while TCRdb's copy carries only in-frame clones and drops some. The top ten clones hold under 15% of a sample with 450,000 to 500,000 clones, 76% of them seen once. Sequenced: PBMCs. All receptors derive from a woman aged 35 to 49 in good health. Some clones in this sample may be carry-over from other donors' samples.

The V call is TRBV29-1, the J call TRBJ2-2, with a possible D match to TRBD1 (8 bases). The CDR3 contains 16 residues. CDR1 SQVTM and CDR2 ANQGSEA come from the germline V gene. The germline V and J ends were trimmed by 6 bases and 0 bases, with 17 bases remaining between them. As DNA, the CDR3 is TGCAGCGTGGGGGGGACGACAGGGGCGAACACCGGGGAGCTGTTTTTT. It codes for CSVGGTTGANTGELFF.

The J gene is TRBJ2-3, the V gene TRBV5-5, with unresolved D. This CDR3 spans 13 amino acids. The germline CDR1 and CDR2 sequences are SGHKS and YYEKEE (reference sequence). Trimming took 3 bases from V and 3 from J, leaving 8 bases between them. The CDR3 bases are TGTGCCAGCAGCTGGGCAGAGACAGATACGCAGTATTTT. Translation: CASSWAETDTQYF.

Concerning this clone: Other DNA sequences in this sample translate to the same CDR3. The chain couples TRBV30 to TRBJ1-6; TRBD1 is a possible D gene (5 bases). The CDR3 sequence is 13 residues long. Germline V gene lookup returns CDR1 GTSNPN and CDR2 SVGIG (reference sequence). With 1 base removed from V and 11 bases from J, the gap between germline ends came to 12 bases. CDR3 protein: CAWSEGEVPPLHF. The CDR3 DNA sequence: TGTGCCTGGAGTGAAGGGGAGGTGCCACCCCTCCACTTT.

On this clone itself: A read error may explain this, as a much larger clone is one base away. V and J are TRBV30 and TRBJ1-5; D gene ambiguous. This CDR3 is 15 amino acids long. Germline V gene data show CDR1 as GTSNPN and CDR2 as SVGIG (reference sequence). The CDR3 loop is CAWSSRLDSDQPQHF. CDR3 bases: TGTGCCTGGTCTTCTAGGCTGGATAGCGATCAGCCCCAGCATTTT.

Note on this clone: Given a much more abundant clone one base away, this may be a read error. V usage is TRBV11-3 and J usage is TRBJ2-1; 7 nucleotides align to TRBD1. The CDR3 runs to 14 residues. V lost 5 bases and J lost 4; bases outside the gene matches: 5. The germline V gene has CDR1 SGHNT and CDR2 YENEEA. The CDR3 DNA reads TGTGCCAGCAGCCCGGGACAGTCATACAATGAGCAGTTCTTC. Its protein product is CASSPGQSYNEQFF.

The J gene is TRBJ1-1, the V gene TRBV6-1; 7 positions agree with TRBD1. This CDR3 is built from 12 residues. The trim removed 3 bases at V and 9 bases at J, leaving 4 bases unmatched. Germline V gene data show CDR1 as MNHNS and CDR2 as SASEGT. CDR3 sequence reads: CASSDGTAKAFF. In DNA form, the CDR3 reads TGTGCCAGCAGTGACGGGACAGCAAAAGCTTTCTTT.

Many counts were recorded for this clone. The gene calls are TRBV5-1 and TRBJ2-1, with 8 bases lining up with TRBD2. Germline CDR1 and CDR2: SGHRS and YFSETQ. The CDR3 has 15 amino acids. J gave up 1 base and V 5 bases, and 5 bases lay outside the gene matches. As DNA, the CDR3 is TGCGCCAGCAGTCGGGAGGGAGGATCCTACAATGAGCAGTTCTTC. It specifies CASSREGGSYNEQFF.

V is TRBV6-5 and J is TRBJ2-2, with 8 bases that match TRBD1. The CDR3 has 15 amino acids. Per germline, CDR1 MNHEY and CDR2 SVGAGI. The ends lost 6 bases at V and 3 bases at J; junction bases unmatched: 6. The CDR3 nucleotides are TGTGCCAGCAGCCAGCAGGGGGCGGACACCGGGGAGCTGTTTTTT. Residues: CASSQQGADTGELFF.

The chain recombines TRBV30 with TRBJ2-2, with D possibly TRBD1 on 6 matching bases. Deletions cut 0 bases from V and 7 bases from J, with 6 bases between. The CDR3 runs to 12 residues. Germline loops: CDR1 GTSNPN, CDR2 SVGIG (reference sequence). DNA for the CDR3: TGTGCCTGGAGTGTAGGGGGCGGGGAGCTGTTTTTT. Protein sequence: CAWSVGGGELFF.

This clone was counted once. The V gene is TRBV5-6, the J gene TRBJ2-3; D is perhaps TRBD1 (5 bases). The CDR3 totals 16 residues. CDR1 and CDR2 (germline): SGHDT, YYEEEE. V lost 1 base and J lost 0, with 12 bases in between. The CDR3 DNA sequence: TGTGCCAGCAGCTTGTTCGCAGGGCCCAGCACAGATACGCAGTATTTT. As protein: CASSLFAGPSTDTQYF.

The V and J genes are TRBV2 and TRBJ1-3; weak D call: TRBD1 (5 bases). The CDR3 runs to 12 residues. Germline V CDR1 and CDR2: SNHLY, FYNNEI. The V and J ends lost 11 bases and 4 bases respectively, with 12 bases between them. CDR3 in amino acids: CAGGEGGNTIYF. The CDR3 DNA follows: TGTGCCGGGGGAGAAGGAGGAAACACCATATATTTT.

V gene TRBV30 combines with J gene TRBJ1-5, with D uncertain. This CDR3 comprises 14 residues. Trimming took off 0 bases at V and 0 bases at J, with 6 bases between the two ends. Germline loops: CDR1 GTSNPN, CDR2 SVGIG (reference sequence). Here the CDR3 reads CAWSVGISNQPQHF. Written as DNA, the CDR3 is TGTGCCTGGAGTGTAGGGATTAGCAATCAGCCCCAGCATTTT.

In its sample, this clone was seen a few times. Other nucleotide sequences in the sample specify the same CDR3. V usage is TRBV18 and J usage is TRBJ2-5; D is uncertain. The V gene's germline CDR1 is KGHSH and CDR2 LQKENI. The germline V and J ends were trimmed by 4 bases and 11 bases, with 14 bases remaining between them. The CDR3 runs 12 residues. CDR3 bases: TGTGCCAGCTCACTGTCATCCGCGGAGCAGTACTTC. It codes for CASSLSSAEQYF.

The chain recombines TRBV4-1 with TRBJ2-7, with D unresolved. The CDR3 runs 16 residues. Germline assignment: CDR1 MGHRA and CDR2 YSYEKL. Trimming shortened V by 0 bases and J by 9 bases, and 21 bases separated the two germline ends. CDR3 region: CASSQDRVAAPWGQYF. In nucleotides, the CDR3 is TGCGCCAGCAGCCAAGATAGGGTCGCGGCACCGTGGGGGCAGTACTTC.

The chain joins TRBV7-9 to TRBJ2-1; D is perhaps TRBD2 (7 bases). CDR1 is SEHNR, CDR2 FQNEAQ, per germline (reference sequence). The CDR3 runs 15 residues. V was trimmed by 1 base and J by 2 bases, leaving 9 bases between them. CDR3 residues: CASSLGGGPYNEQFF. In nucleotides, the CDR3 is TGTGCCAGCAGCTTAGGGGGGGGCCCCTACAATGAGCAGTTCTTC. The full variable domain, its missing parts supplied by reference TRBV7-9 and TRBJ2-1, is DTGVSQNPRHKITKRGQNVTFRCDPISEHNRLYWYRQTLGQGPEFLTYFQNEAQLEKSRLLSDRFSAERPKGSFSTLEIQRTEQGDSAMYLCASSLGGGPYNEQFFGPGTRLTVL.

The chain recombines TRBV15 with TRBJ2-6; unclear D gene. This CDR3 contains 16 residues. With 8 bases removed from V and 0 bases from J, the gap between germline ends came to 14 bases. CDR1 and CDR2 (germline): LNHNV, YYDKDF (reference sequence). Written as DNA, the CDR3 is TGTGCCACCGCCCCATCCGACTTCTCTGGGGCCAACGTCCTGACTTTC. This sequence encodes CATAPSDFSGANVLTF. The full variable domain, with the rest looked up from reference TRBV15 and TRBJ2-6, is DAMVIQNPRYQVTQFGKPVTLSCSQTLNHNVMYWYQQKSSQAPKLLFHYYDKDFNNEADTPDNFQSRRPNTSFCFLDIRSPGLGDTAMYLCATAPSDFSGANVLTFGAGSRLTVL.

The chain joins TRBV4-2 to TRBJ2-3; tentative D call: TRBD2 (6 bases). The germline V gene has CDR1 LGHNA and CDR2 YNFKEQ. The CDR3 has 17 residues. The ends were cut back, 1 base at V and 3 bases at J, with 17 bases in the middle. The CDR3 spells CASSQGLGGTGTDTQYF. The CDR3 DNA reads as TGTGCCAGCAGCCAAGGGTTGGGGGGAACTGGGACAGATACGCAGTATTTT.

The chain joins TRBV7-6 to TRBJ2-1, with 8 bases aligning to TRBD2. The CDR3 sequence is 18 residues long. Trimming removed 4 bases from V and 10 bases from J; junction bases left unmatched: 21. CDR1 and CDR2 (germline): SGHVS, FNYEAQ. This CDR3 reads CASSYTGGNEREWGEQFF. CDR3 bases: TGTGCCAGCAGCTACACCGGGGGGAATGAGCGGGAGTGGGGCGAGCAGTTCTTC.

The V and J genes are TRBV2 and TRBJ2-2; tentative D call: TRBD1 (6 bases). Germline CDR1 and CDR2: SNHLY and FYNNEI. V lost 6 bases to trimming and J lost 6 bases, with 11 bases between them. The CDR3 is 13 amino acids. The CDR3 region is CASSPWGPGELFF. The CDR3 coding sequence is TGTGCCAGCAGCCCCTGGGGGCCCGGGGAGCTGTTTTTT.

J is TRBJ2-3 and V is TRBV7-2; no reliable D call. V gave up 5 bases and J gave up 2 bases, with 14 bases separating them. This CDR3 comprises 15 residues. Looked up from germline, CDR1 is SGHTA and CDR2 is FQGNSA. This CDR3 is CASSPLPGFTDTQYF. Here the CDR3 DNA reads TGTGCCAGCAGCCCTCTACCAGGCTTCACAGATACGCAGTATTTT.

V and J are TRBV18 and TRBJ2-1, with TRBD2 matching 8 bases. V shed 6 bases and J 2 bases; nucleotides not matched to a gene: 6. Germline V gives CDR1 KGHSH, CDR2 LQKENI. The CDR3 length is 15 residues. The CDR3 sequence: CASSPSGGPYNEQFF. CDR3 coding DNA: TGTGCCAGCTCCCCCAGCGGGGGTCCCTACAATGAGCAGTTCTTC. Using reference TRBV18 and TRBJ2-1 for the parts outside the CDR3, the full variable domain is NAGVMQNPRHLVRRRGQEARLRCSPMKGHSHVYWYRQLPEEGLKFMVYLQKENIIDESGMPKERFSAEFPKEGPSILRIQQVVRGDSAAYFCASSPSGGPYNEQFFGPGTRLTVL.

The chain joins TRBV2 to TRBJ2-1; no clear D gene. CDR1 SNHLY and CDR2 FYNNEI come from the germline V gene. This CDR3 spans 15 amino acids. Trimming shortened V by 2 bases and J by 8 bases, and 16 bases separated the two germline ends. CDR3 region: CASSEMGQASDEQFF. DNA of the CDR3: TGTGCCAGCAGTGAAATGGGCCAAGCCTCGGATGAGCAGTTCTTC.

This clone was observed a few times. Only one base separates this from a far larger clonotype, so it likely reflects a read error. The CDR3 nucleotides read TGTGCCTGCAGCGTGAGCGGGAGGAGGGATGAGCAGTTCTTC. Translation: CACSVSGRRDEQFF. The chain combines TRBV9 with TRBJ2-1, with 9 bases aligning to TRBD2. The germline V gene encodes CDR1 SGDLS and CDR2 YYNGEE. This CDR3 has 14 amino acids.